The clone carrying this T cell receptor (beta chain) was observed at least ten times. Library construction for TCR beta used iRepertoire HTBI primers and Arm-PCR of CDR3 regions. MiXCR was run by TCRdb on the multiplex PCR reads, yielding one entry per CDR3 protein. The table includes approximately 490,000 distinct CDR3 sequences, around 15% detected once. The time point: newly diagnosed GD, antithyroid drugs for less than 3 months. Making the TCR library involved RNA that had been extracted from PBMCs. This sample was taken from a study of regulatory T cells in long-lasting Graves disease. Trimming left V 6 bases short and J 4 bases short, with 9 bases between. The CDR3 is 12 amino acids. These data were also reused for a study on T cells in Graves' hyperthyroidism and ophthalmopathy.

The sample consisted of peripheral blood mononuclear cells (PBMCs), taken at new diagnosis, from a patient treated with antithyroid drugs. The chain joins TRBV12-3 or TRBV12-4 to TRBJ2-5; D remains ambiguous. The TCR sequence derives from a man aged 35 to 55 with Graves disease. The CDR3 spells CASRPDGETQYF. CDR3 coding DNA: TGTGCCAGCAGACCAGACGGAGAGACCCAGTACTTC.